These 17 T cell receptor beta chains came from one sample sequenced in a study of blood T cell repertoires in COVID-19. Profiled with immunoSEQ multiplex PCR; TCRdb holds only in-frame clones, not every one. Among a few hundred thousand clones, 89% were seen once, and the ten largest hold 4% to 5%. The sequencing input was peripheral blood. The receptors were sampled from a woman in her 40s who had recovered from COVID-19.

This sequence joins TRBV12-3 or TRBV12-4 and TRBJ2-1; tentative D call: TRBD2 (6 bases). The V end lost 6 bases, the J end lost 11 bases, and 14 bases lay between the germline ends. The CDR3 contains 12 residues. The CDR3 sequence is CASSGTSYKQFF. CDR3 in DNA: TGTGCCAGCAGCGGTACTAGCTATAAGCAGTTCTTC.

The genes are TRBV6-2 or TRBV6-3 and TRBJ2-7; D is unresolved. V lost 4 bases, J lost 2 bases, and 9 bases lay in between. CDR1 and CDR2 from the germline V gene are MNHEY and SVGEGT. The CDR3 has 13 amino acids. CDR3 region: CASSSSAPYEQYV. CDR3 in DNA: TGTGCCAGCAGTTCAAGCGCTCCCTACGAGCAGTACGTC.

The chain employs TRBV28 and TRBJ1-6; weak D call: TRBD1 (5 bases). The ends were cut back, 2 bases at V and 11 bases at J, with 13 bases in the middle. The V gene's germline CDR1 is MDHEN and CDR2 SYDVKM. CDR3 length: 14 residues. The CDR3 sequence is CASSLEAGHTPLHF. DNA of the CDR3: TGTGCCAGCAGTTTAGAGGCAGGGCATACACCCCTCCACTTT. Full variable domain (missing parts from reference TRBV28 and TRBJ1-6): DVKVTQSSRYLVKRTGEKVFLECVQDMDHENMFWYRQDPGLGLRLIYFSYDVKMKEKGDIPEGYSVSREKKERFSLILESASTNQTSMYLCASSLEAGHTPLHFGNGTRLTVT.

V gene TRBV6-5 combines with J gene TRBJ1-5; perhaps TRBD1 as D (6 bases). The germline V gene has CDR1 MNHEY and CDR2 SVGAGI. CDR3 size: 15 residues. The V and J ends lost 7 bases and 3 bases respectively, with 16 bases between them. The CDR3: CASKFRDKYNQPQHF. In DNA form, the CDR3 reads TGTGCCAGCAAATTCCGGGACAAGTACAATCAGCCCCAGCATTTT.

This sequence joins TRBV7-2 and TRBJ2-6; TRBD2 matches at 7 bases. With V trimmed by 7 bases and J by 4 bases, 13 bases remained unmatched. Germline-derived CDR1 and CDR2 are SGHTA and FQGNSA. The CDR3 totals 17 residues. The CDR3 DNA is TGTGCCAGCACCTCGGGAGGCAGCCTTCAGGGGGCCAACGTCCTGACTTTC. This sequence encodes CASTSGGSLQGANVLTF. Full variable domain (rest looked up from reference TRBV7-2 and TRBJ2-6): GAGVSQSPSNKVTEKGKDVELRCDPISGHTALYWYRQSLGQGLEFLIYFQGNSAPDKSGLPSDRFSAERTGGSVSTLTIQRTQQEDSAVYLCASTSGGSLQGANVLTFGAGSRLTVL.

For the CDR3, the DNA is TGTGCCAGCAGTTTTGCGGGAGTTGAGCAGTACGTC. This sequence encodes CASSFAGVEQYV. V gene TRBV6-2 or TRBV6-3 combines with J gene TRBJ2-7, with 7 bases fitting TRBD2. The J segment lost 7 bases and the V segment lost 4 bases, leaving 4 bases of the junction unmatched. The CDR3 is 12 amino acids. The germline V gene encodes CDR1 MNHEY and CDR2 SVGEGT.

This rearrangement joins TRBV5-4 to TRBJ2-7; the match to TRBD1 covers 7 bases. Looked up from germline, CDR1 is SGHNT and CDR2 is YYREEE (reference sequence). The CDR3 is made up of 15 amino acids. V dropped 0 bases and J dropped 1; count of bases not matched to a gene: 4. For the CDR3, the DNA is TGTGCCAGCAGCTTGGTCAACAGGGGTTCCTACGAGCAGTACTTC. Encoded protein: CASSLVNRGSYEQYF.

This chain links TRBV3-1 (or the pseudogene TRBV3-2) with TRBJ2-7; D call uncertain. The CDR3 consists of 13 residues. CDR1 LGHDT and CDR2 YNNKEL come from the germline V gene (reference sequence). V shed 5 bases and J shed 8 bases, with 16 bases lying between them. The CDR3 bases are TGTGCCAGCAGCTCAGACTTGAAATCCCAGCAGTACTTC. Translation: CASSSDLKSQQYF.

This clone was detected a few times. This chain uses TRBV10-3 with TRBJ2-2; D possibly corresponds to TRBD2 (6 bases). Germline V gene data show CDR1 as ENHRY and CDR2 as SYGVKD. The CDR3 extends over 10 amino acids. V was trimmed by 11 bases and J by 5 bases, leaving 6 bases between them. The CDR3 bases are TGTGCCGCGGGGACCGGGGAGCTGTTTTTT. Translated, it gives CAAGTGELFF.

The rearrangement links TRBV5-1 to TRBJ1-3; D is unresolved. From germline, CDR1 is SGHRS and CDR2 YFSETQ. CDR3 length equals 14 residues. V lost 0 bases and J 0 bases, leaving 4 bases between the germline ends. This CDR3 is CASSLGVSGNTIYF. In DNA, the CDR3 is TGCGCCAGCAGCTTGGGCGTCTCTGGAAACACCATATATTTT. Full variable domain (outside the CDR3, taken from reference TRBV5-1 and TRBJ1-3): KAGVTQTPRYLIKTRGQQVTLSCSPISGHRSVSWYQQTPGQGLQFLFEYFSETQRNKGNFPGRFSGRQFSNSRSEMNVSTLELGDSALYLCASSLGVSGNTIYFGEGSWLTVV.

The genes are TRBV30 and TRBJ2-7, with 8 nucleotides matching TRBD1. Germline assignment: CDR1 GTSNPN and CDR2 SVGIG (reference sequence). V lost 7 bases, J lost 3 bases, and 20 bases stayed unmatched. This CDR3 spans 17 amino acids. As DNA, the CDR3 is TGTGCCTTCTCCACGTTCCTCAGGGGGCGAGGAGACTACGAGCAGTACTTC. This codes for CAFSTFLRGRGDYEQYF.

This sequence joins TRBV29-1 and TRBJ1-1; no definite D call. Looked up from germline, CDR1 is SQVTM and CDR2 is ANQGSEA. This CDR3 has 13 residues. V was pared by 6 bases and J by 7 bases, with 18 bases between. The DNA for the CDR3 is TGCAGCGTCGGAGTAAGGAATGGTAATGAAGCTTTCTTT. Translating it yields CSVGVRNGNEAFF.

The V gene is TRBV5-1, the J gene TRBJ1-5; D possibly corresponds to TRBD1 (6 bases). Germline CDR1 is SGHRS and CDR2 is YFSETQ. The CDR3 sequence is 16 residues long. Trimming left V 3 bases short and J 10 bases short, with 23 bases between. Here the CDR3 DNA reads TGCGCCAGCAGCTACTCCCGGGACAAGGGTTTGCCTCCCCAGCATTTT. Protein product: CASSYSRDKGLPPQHF.

The rearrangement uses TRBV20-1 and TRBJ2-1; perhaps TRBD2 as D (7 bases). This CDR3 has 17 residues. Trimming removed 3 bases from V and 8 bases from J, with 26 bases in between. Germline CDR1 DFQATT, CDR2 SNEGSKA (reference sequence). The CDR3 DNA is TGCAGTGCTAGTTTCAGGGGAGGGAGATCGTTGCATCATGAGCAGTTCTTC. Its protein is CSASFRGGRSLHHEQFF.

The CDR3 region has the DNA TGTGCCACCAGTGACGTCGGAGAGGCTGAAGCTTTCTTT. Protein: CATSDVGEAEAFF. The V and J genes are TRBV24-1 and TRBJ1-1; D ambiguous. There are 13 residues in the CDR3. The germline gives CDR1 KGHDR, CDR2 SFDVKD. V gave up 4 bases and J gave up 6 bases, with 11 bases separating them.

The chain couples TRBV11-2 to TRBJ2-2, with D perhaps matching TRBD2 (5 bases). Germline V gene data show CDR1 as SGHAT and CDR2 as FQNNGV. V lost 5 bases, J lost 3 bases, and 13 bases lay in between. The CDR3 contains 15 residues. In nucleotides, the CDR3 is TGTGCCAGCAGCCTAGGACTGGAGTACACCGGGGAGCTGTTTTTT. Its translation is CASSLGLEYTGELFF.

The chain recombines TRBV6-6 with TRBJ2-1, with D maybe TRBD2 (5 bases). CDR3 length: 11 amino acids. Trimming stripped 6 bases from V and 9 bases from J, with 9 bases between. CDR1 and CDR2 from the germline V gene are MNHNY and SVGAGI (reference sequence). This chain's CDR3 is CASSRDIEQFF. The CDR3 DNA follows: TGTGCCAGCAGCCGGGATATTGAGCAGTTCTTC.